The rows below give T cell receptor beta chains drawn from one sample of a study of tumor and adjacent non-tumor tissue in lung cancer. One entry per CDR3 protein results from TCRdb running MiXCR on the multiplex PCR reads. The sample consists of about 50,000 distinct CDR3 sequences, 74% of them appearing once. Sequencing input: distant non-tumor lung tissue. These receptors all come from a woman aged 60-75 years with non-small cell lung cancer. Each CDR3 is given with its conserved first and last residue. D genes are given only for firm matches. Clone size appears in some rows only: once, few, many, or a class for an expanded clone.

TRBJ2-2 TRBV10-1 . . TGCGCCAGCATCCCGGCAGAGAACACCGGGGAGCTGTTTTTT CASIPAENTGELFF
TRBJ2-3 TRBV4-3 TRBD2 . TGCGCCAGCAGCCAAGAAGGTCGGGAGGGGCTCACAGATAAGCAGTATTTT CASSQEGREGLTDKQYF
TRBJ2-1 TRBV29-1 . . TGCAGCGCTGGTGGAGGGAACCCCTACAAAGAGCAGTTCTTC CSAGGGNPYKEQFF
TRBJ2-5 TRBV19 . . TGTGCCAGTAGTATATCTGCAGGGTCGGGAGAGACCCAGTACTTC CASSISAGSGETQYF
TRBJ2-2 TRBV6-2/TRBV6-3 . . TGTGCCAGCGGTTACACCCAGCAGAGGGCCAACGCCGGGGAGCTGTTTTTT CASGYTQQRANAGELFF
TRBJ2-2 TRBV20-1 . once TGCAGTGCTAGAGCCACAGGGCAGGACACCGGGGAGCAGTTTTTT CSARATGQDTGEQFF
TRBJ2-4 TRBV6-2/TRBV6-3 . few TGTGCCATCGGCTACGATGTCCAAAACATTCAGTACTTC CAIGYDVQNIQYF
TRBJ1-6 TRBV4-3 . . TGCGTCAGCAGCCTGGGCCGGCTGATTAATTCACCCCTCCACTTT CVSSLGRLINSPLHF
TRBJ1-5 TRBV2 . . TGTGCCAGCAGTCGTTCCAGAGGCAATCAGCCCCAGCAATTT CASSRSRGNQPQQF
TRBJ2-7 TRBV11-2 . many TGTGCCAGCAGCTTAGTCTCAAACTCCTACGAGCAGTACTTC CASSLVSNSYEQYF
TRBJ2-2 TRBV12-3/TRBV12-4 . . TGTGCCAACAGACATCAGGGAACCGGGGAGCTGTTTTTT CANRHQGTGELFF
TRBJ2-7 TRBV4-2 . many TGTGCCAGCAGCCAAAGCCCCCTAGAGCAGTACTTC CASSQSPLEQYF
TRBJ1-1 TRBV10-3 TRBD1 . TGTGCCATCAGCGGAGATGACAGGGGGGGCACTGAAGCTTTCTTT CAISGDDRGGTEAFF
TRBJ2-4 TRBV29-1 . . TGCAGTGTTGAACATGAGATAAACATTCAGTACTTC CSVEHEINIQYF
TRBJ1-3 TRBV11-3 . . TGTGCCAACGGCCTGGAGGACACCATATATTTT CANGLEDTIYF
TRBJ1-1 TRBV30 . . TGTGCCTGGAGTGCACAGGTCCACACTGAAGCCTTCTTT CAWSAQVHTEAFF
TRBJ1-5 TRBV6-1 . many TGTGCCAGCAGACCCCAAGGGGGAGGATTGGGCAATCAGCCCCAGCATTTT CASRPQGGGLGNQPQHF
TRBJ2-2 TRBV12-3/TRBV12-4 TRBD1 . TGTGCCAGCAGCCAGGACAGGCTGAACACCGGGGAACTGTTTTTT CASSQDRLNTGELFF
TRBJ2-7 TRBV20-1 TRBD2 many TGCAGTGCTAGAGGGGGGGGGAGGGCCCACTCCTACGAGCAGTACTTC CSARGGGRAHSYEQYF
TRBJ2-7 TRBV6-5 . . TGTGCCAGGGGGGCAGGGACTTCCTACGGGCAGTACTTC CARGAGTSYGQYF
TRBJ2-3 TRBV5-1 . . TGCGCCAGCAGCTCCACTGCTAGCTGTTCCACAGATACGCAGTATTTT CASSSTASCSTDTQYF
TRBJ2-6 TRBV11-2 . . TGTGCCAGCAGCAACCAGTCTGGGACCAACTTCCTGACATTC CASSNQSGTNFLTF
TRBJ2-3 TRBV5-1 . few TGCGTCAGCAGCTTCAACAGCCACACAGATACGCAGTATTTT CVSSFNSHTDTQYF
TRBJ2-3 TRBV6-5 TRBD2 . TGTGCCAGCAGGACGGGGGGTACGCATTATTTT CASRTGGTHYF
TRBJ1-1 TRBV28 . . TGTTCCAGCAGACCACAGGGACCCACTATCACTGAAGCATTCTTT CSSRPQGPTITEAFF
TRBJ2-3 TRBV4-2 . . TGTGCCAACAGCCATGATTGGGAGTGGTCTAGCACAGATACGCAGTATTTT CANSHDWEWSSTDTQYF
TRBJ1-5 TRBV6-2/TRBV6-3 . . TGTGCCGGCAATCCCCTTGCGAGGAGCAATCAGCCCCAGCATTTT CAGNPLARSNQPQHF
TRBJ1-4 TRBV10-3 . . TGCGCCATCAACGACCCAGGGGAGGAAAAACTGTTTTTT CAINDPGEEKLFF
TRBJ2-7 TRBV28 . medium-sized TGTGCCTCTCTTAGGAACGACTACGAGCAGTACTTC CASLRNDYEQYF
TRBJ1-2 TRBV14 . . TGTGCCAGCGGCCACACCCGGGGCGGGGCTAGCATCTTC CASGHTRGGASIF
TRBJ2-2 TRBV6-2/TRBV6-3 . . TGTGCCAGCTGCCACACCCAACAGAGGGCCAACACCGGGGAGCTGTTTTTT CASCHTQQRANTGELFF
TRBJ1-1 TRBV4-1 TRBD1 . TGCGCCAGCAGCCACACACAGGGGGTTAATGAAACTTTCTTT CASSHTQGVNETFF
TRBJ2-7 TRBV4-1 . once TGCGCCAATAGCCCAACTCCGGACAGTTACGAGCAGTACTTC CANSPTPDSYEQYF
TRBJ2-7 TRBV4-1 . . TGCGCCAACAGCCCCTTCCCTAGCGACCCCTACGAGCGGTACTTC CANSPFPSDPYERYF
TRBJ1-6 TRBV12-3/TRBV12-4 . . TGTGCCAGCAGTGCCGGCGGGGGAGGAGGTCCACCCCTCCACTTT CASSAGGGGGPPLHF
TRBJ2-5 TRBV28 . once TGTGCCAGCAGTTTAGGGCAGGTATGGACCCAGTACTTC CASSLGQVWTQYF
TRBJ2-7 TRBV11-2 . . TGTGCCAGCAACCGGGGCACCTACGAACAGTACTTC CASNRGTYEQYF
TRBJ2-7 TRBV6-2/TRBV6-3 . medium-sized TGTGCCAGCAGCCAACTAGCCAGGGAGCAGTACTTC CASSQLAREQYF
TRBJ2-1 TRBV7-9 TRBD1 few TGTGCCAGCAGCTTAATGCGACTGAGGGGGCACAATGAGCAGTTCTTC CASSLMRLRGHNEQFF
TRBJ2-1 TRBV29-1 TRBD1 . TGCAACGTTGTTGAGGACAGGTCTCCCTACAACGAGCAGTTCTTC CNVVEDRSPYNEQFF
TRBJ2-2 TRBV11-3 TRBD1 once TGTGTCGGCAGCCCAAGGGACAGCAACACCGGAGAGCTGTTTTTT CVGSPRDSNTGELFF
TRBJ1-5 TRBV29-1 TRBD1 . TGCAGTGTGAGTACGGACAGGACCAATCAGCCCCGGCATTTT CSVSTDRTNQPRHF
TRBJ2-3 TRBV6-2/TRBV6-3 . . TGTGCCAGCACCGACGGTACAGGGACGCAGTATTTT CASTDGTGTQYF
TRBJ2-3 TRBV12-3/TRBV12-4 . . TGTGCCAGCAGTTCAGCCGGGACGAGGGCGACAGATACGCAGTATTTT CASSSAGTRATDTQYF
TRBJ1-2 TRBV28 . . TGTGCCAGCACCAAGAGGAGGGCTAGGGACTATGGCTACACCTTC CASTKRRARDYGYTF
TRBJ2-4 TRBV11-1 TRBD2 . TGTGCCAGCAGCATATCGGGAGGGGCAAACATTCAGTACTTC CASSISGGANIQYF
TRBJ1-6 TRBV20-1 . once TGCAGTGCTTTCACAATCCCTGACCACTATAATTCACCCCTCCACTTT CSAFTIPDHYNSPLHF
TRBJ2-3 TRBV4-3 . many TGCGCCAGCAGCCTCTTATACAGCGACCGTGCTGGAGATACGCAGTATTTT CASSLLYSDRAGDTQYF
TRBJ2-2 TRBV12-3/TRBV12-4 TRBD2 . TGTGCCAGCAGAGGCGGGGGGCCAAACACCGGGGAGCTGTATTTC CASRGGGPNTGELYF
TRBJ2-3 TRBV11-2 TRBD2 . TGTGTCAGCAGCTTAAGGACTAGCGGGGGAGTTTTCGCAGATACGCAGTATTTT CVSSLRTSGGVFADTQYF
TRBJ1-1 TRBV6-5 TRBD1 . TGTGCCAGGAGGGACACAGGGGGGGTAAACACTGAAGCTTTCTTT CARRDTGGVNTEAFF
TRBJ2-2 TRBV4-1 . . TGCGCAAACAGCCAGCCTCTAGGGACCGGGGAGCTGTTTTTT CANSQPLGTGELFF
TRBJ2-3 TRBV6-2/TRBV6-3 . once TGTGCCAACAGTTATCTCAGGGACATAGATACGCAGTATTTT CANSYLRDIDTQYF
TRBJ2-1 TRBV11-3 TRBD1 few TGTGCCAGCAGATCGGGACAGTACAATGAGCAGTCCTTC CASRSGQYNEQSF
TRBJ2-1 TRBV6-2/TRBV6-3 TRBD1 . TGTGCCAGTAGCCAGGGGACAGGGTACAATGAGCAGTTGTTC CASSQGTGYNEQLF
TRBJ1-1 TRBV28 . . TGCACCAGCAGCTTATTGCCTCCTACCTACACTGAAGCTTTCTTT CTSSLLPPTYTEAFF
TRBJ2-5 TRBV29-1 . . TGCAGCGTTGATCTCGTTAGAGGGGGTCTGGAGACCCACTACTTC CSVDLVRGGLETHYF
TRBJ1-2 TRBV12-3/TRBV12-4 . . TGTGCCAGCAGCTTTCGGGGGTCCCTTCCTAACTATGGCTACACCTTC CASSFRGSLPNYGYTF
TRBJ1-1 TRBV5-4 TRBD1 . TGTGCCAGCAGCTCGAAGAACAGGGGGAGTAACACTGAAGCTTTCTTT CASSSKNRGSNTEAFF
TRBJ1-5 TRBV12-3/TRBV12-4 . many TGTGCCAGCAGTCAGGGCTTGGGCAATCAGCCCCAGCATTTT CASSQGLGNQPQHF